This T cell receptor beta chain was sequenced for a study of cytomegalovirus exposure and HLA in healthy donors. Turning to this clone: Antigen unknown.

Regarding the study as a whole: By HLA locus, TCR association rates varied in a later analysis, with DRB1 showing the most and HLA-C the fewest. An Asian-associated ancestry cluster reportedly showed fewer N-insertions than the approximately 700-donor mean in a later analysis. 150 or so TCR beta chains were listed as cytomegalovirus-associated.

Per the germline V gene, CDR1 is SNHLY and CDR2 is FYNNEI. The V and J ends lost 6 bases and 2 bases, in that order; junction bases with no gene match: 1. The CDR3 loop spans 13 amino acids. PCR was performed using 60 Vbeta and 13 Jbeta primers. TCRdb's copy holds only in-frame clones and misses some; the assay was immunoSEQ multiplex PCR. The sample lists 180,000 or so clones, about three quarters occurring once. The sample taken for sequencing was PBMCs. The source is a man younger than 30 in good health and CMV-seronegative. The J gene is TRBJ2-3, the V gene TRBV2; 8 bases are a match to TRBD2. CDR3 protein: CASRREVTDTQYF. CDR3 nucleotide sequence: TGTGCCAGCAGGCGGGAGGTCACAGATACGCAGTATTTT.